The clone carrying this T cell receptor (beta chain) was detected many times. The sample belongs to a study of T cells after yellow fever vaccination. As for the study in general: SMART-Seq v4 Ultra Low Input prepared libraries from low-cell fractions.

TCRdb ran MiXCR on the 5' RACE reads and lists one entry per CDR3 protein. Altogether a few hundred thousand distinct CDR3 sequences are present, around 7% being singletons, with the ten largest covering 18%. The source was PBMCs, collected more than 35 days after the first yellow fever vaccination. This clonotype was obtained from a man aged 18 to 35 who received the YFV17D yellow fever vaccine.

In DNA, the CDR3 is TGTGCCAGCAGCCCGCAGGGGGCCGATACGCAGTATTTT. It is translated as CASSPQGADTQYF. The genes are TRBV7-8 and TRBJ2-3, with 8 bases identical to TRBD1. The CDR3 runs 13 residues. Germline trimming cut 5 bases from V and 6 bases from J; bases unmatched to any gene: 4. Per the germline V gene, CDR1 is SGHVS and CDR2 is FQNEAQ.